This TCR beta chain was profiled in a study of shared T cell receptors in the human thymus. Clones were read by immunoSEQ multiplex PCR, and TCRdb kept only the in-frame ones, dropping some. The sample has more than 550,000 clones; approximately 83% are singletons. This clone was observed a handful of times. From germline, CDR1 is SGDLS and CDR2 YYNGEE. The length of the CDR3 is 15 residues. J gave up 6 bases and V 3 bases, and 6 bases lay outside the gene matches. This same sample was also taken into another study, of human thymus T cells.

Sample: thymocytes. V is TRBV9 and J is TRBJ1-4; 9 bases match TRBD1. The TCR comes from a girl under two years old with a congenital heart defect. The DNA for the CDR3 is TGTGCCAGCAGCGCCGACAGGGGGGTGGATGAAAAACTGTTTTTT. The encoded protein is CASSADRGVDEKLFF.